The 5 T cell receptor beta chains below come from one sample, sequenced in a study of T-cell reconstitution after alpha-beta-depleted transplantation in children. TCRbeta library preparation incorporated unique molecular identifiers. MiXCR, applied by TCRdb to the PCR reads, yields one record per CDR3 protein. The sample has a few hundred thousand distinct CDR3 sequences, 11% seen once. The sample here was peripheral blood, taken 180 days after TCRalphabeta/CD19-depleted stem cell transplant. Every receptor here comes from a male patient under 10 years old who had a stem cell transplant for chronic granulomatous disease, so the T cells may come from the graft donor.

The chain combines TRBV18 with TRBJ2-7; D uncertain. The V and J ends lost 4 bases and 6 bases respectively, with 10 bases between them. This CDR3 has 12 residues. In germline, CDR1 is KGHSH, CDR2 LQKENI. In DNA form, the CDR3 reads TGTGCCAGCTCACTAACAAAAATCGAGCAGTACTTC. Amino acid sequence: CASSLTKIEQYF.

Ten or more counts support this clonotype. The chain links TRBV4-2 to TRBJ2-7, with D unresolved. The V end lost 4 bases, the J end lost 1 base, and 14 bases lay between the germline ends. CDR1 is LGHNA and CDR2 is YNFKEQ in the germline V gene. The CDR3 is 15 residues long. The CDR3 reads CASSPSLWGSYEQYF. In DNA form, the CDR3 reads TGTGCCAGCAGCCCCAGCCTTTGGGGATCCTACGAGCAGTACTTC.

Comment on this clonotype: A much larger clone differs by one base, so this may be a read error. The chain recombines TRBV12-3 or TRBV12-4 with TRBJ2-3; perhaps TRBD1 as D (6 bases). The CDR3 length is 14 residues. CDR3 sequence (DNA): TGTGCCAGCACGTGGGACACCCTTTTAGATACGCGGTATTTT. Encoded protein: CASTWDTLLDTRYF.

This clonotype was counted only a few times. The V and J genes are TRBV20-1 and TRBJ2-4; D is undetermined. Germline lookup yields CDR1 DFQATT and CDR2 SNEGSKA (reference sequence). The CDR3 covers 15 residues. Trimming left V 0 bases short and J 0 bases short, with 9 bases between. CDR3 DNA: TGCAGTGCTAGAGACCGAAGTTTAGCCAAAAACATTCAGTACTTC. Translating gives CSARDRSLAKNIQYF.

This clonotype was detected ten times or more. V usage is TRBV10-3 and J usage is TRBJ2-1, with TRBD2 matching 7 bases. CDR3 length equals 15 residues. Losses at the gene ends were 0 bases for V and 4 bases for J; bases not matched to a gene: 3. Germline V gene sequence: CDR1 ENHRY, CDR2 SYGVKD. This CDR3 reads CAISESLAAYNEQFF. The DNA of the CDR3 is TGTGCCATCAGTGAGTCGCTAGCGGCATACAATGAGCAGTTCTTC.